This T cell receptor beta chain was sequenced during a study of blood T cell repertoires in COVID-19. Whole-study context: The origin of the acute and convalescent COVID-19 samples was the United States, Italy and Spain. PBMCs, B-cell-depleted T cells, or T cells provided the cDNA or gDNA that made up the material.

In the original processing: The authors estimated nucleated cell counts from reference gene primer amplification. Assay: immunoSEQ multiplex PCR; the TCRdb copy retains only in-frame clones and omits some. The V and J calls and clone size come from that table; D and trimming were worked out from the DNA. The table has 30,000 or so clones, roughly four fifths seen once. Germline loops: CDR1 SGHRS, CDR2 YFSETQ. V lost 1 base and J 0 bases, leaving 11 bases between the germline ends. This CDR3 comprises 15 residues. The sequence came from a man older than 75 with active or convalescent COVID-19. V is TRBV5-1 and J is TRBJ2-7; possibly TRBD2 for D (5 bases). Specimen: peripheral blood. The chain's CDR3 is CASSLNSGSSYEQYF. The CDR3 DNA sequence: TGCGCCAGCAGCTTGAACAGCGGTAGCTCCTACGAGCAGTACTTC. Together with reference TRBV5-1 and TRBJ2-7, the CDR3 gives the full variable domain: KAGVTQTPRYLIKTRGQQVTLSCSPISGHRSVSWYQQTPGQGLQFLFEYFSETQRNKGNFPGRFSGRQFSNSRSEMNVSTLELGDSALYLCASSLNSGSSYEQYFGPGTRLTVT.